The 7 T cell receptor beta chains reported below all come from one sample, sequenced in a study of blood T cell repertoires in COVID-19. Produced via immunoSEQ multiplex PCR; TCRdb's table is partial and in-frame only. The sample contains tens of thousands of clones, roughly 83% of which appear only once. The sequenced material came from peripheral blood. The origin of the receptors is a man in his forties or fifties with COVID-19, enrolled during active disease.

The chain joins TRBV27 to TRBJ2-3; D is uncertain. Germline CDR1 reads MNHEY; CDR2 reads SMNVEV (reference sequence). This CDR3 comprises 12 residues. Trimming stripped 5 bases from V and 0 bases from J, with 3 bases between. CDR3 nucleotides: TGTGCCAGCAGTCTAAGCACAGATACGCAGTATTTT. Protein: CASSLSTDTQYF.

The chain is built from TRBV5-1 and TRBJ2-3; 12 nucleotides align to TRBD2. There are 17 residues in the CDR3. Germline values: CDR1 SGHRS, CDR2 YFSETQ. J gave up 4 bases and V 3 bases, and 9 bases lay outside the gene matches. In DNA form, the CDR3 reads TGCGCCAGCAGCTCCGGGACTAGCGGGCCCTCGTCAGATACGCAGTATTTT. Its translation: CASSSGTSGPSSDTQYF.

This clone was seen once. The chain links TRBV19 to TRBJ2-1, with 11 nucleotides matching TRBD1. The ends lost 3 bases at V and 7 bases at J; junction bases unmatched: 14. CDR1 is LNHDA, CDR2 SQIVND, per germline (reference sequence). The CDR3 loop spans 18 amino acids. For the CDR3, the DNA is TGTGCCAGTAGTATCTCTCCGTCATGGACAGGGGGCATTAATGAGCAGTTCTTC. This translates into CASSISPSWTGGINEQFF. The complete variable domain, with remaining parts taken from reference TRBV19 and TRBJ2-1, reads DGGITQSPKYLFRKEGQNVTLSCEQNLNHDAMYWYRQDPGQGLRLIYYSQIVNDFQKGDIAEGYSVSREKKESFPLTVTSAQKNPTAFYLCASSISPSWTGGINEQFFGPGTRLTVL.

The chain links TRBV4-1 to TRBJ1-1; the match to TRBD1 covers 7 bases. The CDR3 covers 15 residues. V shed 2 bases and J 3 bases; nucleotides not matched to a gene: 6. The germline gives CDR1 MGHRA, CDR2 YSYEKL. The CDR3 loop is CASSQLQGPYTEAFF. CDR3 DNA: TGCGCCAGCAGCCAATTACAGGGGCCTTACACTGAAGCTTTCTTT.

The chain links TRBV28 to TRBJ1-5; D gene uncertain. Germline V gene data show CDR1 as MDHEN and CDR2 as SYDVKM. The length of the CDR3 is 14 residues. Trimming cost V 3 bases and J 6 bases, with 12 bases left between them. The DNA of the CDR3 is TGTGCCAGCAGTTTTCTGGCAGAGGTTCAGCCCCAGCATTTT. Translation: CASSFLAEVQPQHF.

The sample holds one count of this clone. The V call is TRBV6-5, the J call TRBJ2-7, with a possible D match to TRBD1 (5 bases). The CDR3 consists of 13 residues. CDR1 is MNHEY, CDR2 SVGAGI, per germline. Trimming removed 7 bases from V and 4 bases from J, with 14 bases in between. The CDR3 region has the DNA TGTGCCAGCACGCAGGGCGAGTCATACGAGCAGTACTTC. Translated, it gives CASTQGESYEQYF.

The chain has TRBV20-1 and TRBJ2-7; 7 positions match TRBD2. The CDR3 is 17 residues long. Germline assignment: CDR1 DFQATT and CDR2 SNEGSKA (reference sequence). The V and J ends lost 3 bases and 1 base, in that order; junction bases with no gene match: 15. The CDR3 loop reads CSASKGWGGDHSYEQYF. CDR3 in DNA: TGCAGTGCTAGTAAAGGGTGGGGGGGAGACCATTCCTACGAGCAGTACTTC.